The T cell receptor (beta chain) described here comes from a study of blood T cell repertoires in COVID-19. As for the study in general: The United States, Italy and Spain were the sources of the acute and convalescent COVID-19 samples. T cells, B-cell-depleted T cells, or PBMCs supplied cDNA or gDNA.

In the original workflow: Estimation of nucleated cell counts relied on the amplification of reference gene primers. Using immunoSEQ multiplex PCR, the repertoire was profiled, and TCRdb retains in-frame clones only, with some absent. The V and J calls and clone size were taken over from that table, and D and trimming were inferred from the DNA. The repertoire holds 150,000 to 180,000 clones, with 80% to 90% as singletons. The receptor was isolated from a woman aged 70 to 79 with acute or convalescent COVID-19. The specimen was peripheral blood.

The CDR3 DNA reads TGCAGTGCTAGTTGGCTGCTCCTCACTGAAGCTTTCTTT. It is translated as CSASWLLLTEAFF. The chain employs TRBV20-1 and TRBJ1-1, with D hard to call. From germline, CDR1 is DFQATT and CDR2 SNEGSKA (reference sequence). The CDR3 extends over 13 amino acids. Deletions cut 3 bases from V and 4 bases from J, with 12 bases between.